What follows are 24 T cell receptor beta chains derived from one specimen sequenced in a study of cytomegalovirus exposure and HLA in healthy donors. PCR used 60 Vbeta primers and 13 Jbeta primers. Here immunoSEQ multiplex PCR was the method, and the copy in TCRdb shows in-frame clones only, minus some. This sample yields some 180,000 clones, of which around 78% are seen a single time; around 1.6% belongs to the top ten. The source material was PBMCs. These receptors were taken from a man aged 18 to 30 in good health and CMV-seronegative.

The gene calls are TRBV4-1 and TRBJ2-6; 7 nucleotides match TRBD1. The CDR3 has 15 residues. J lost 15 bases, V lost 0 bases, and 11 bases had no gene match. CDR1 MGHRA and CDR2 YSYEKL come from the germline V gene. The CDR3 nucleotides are TGCGCCAGCAGCCAAGAAGGGACAGCCAGTTTGGACCTGACTTTC. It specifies CASSQEGTASLDLTF.

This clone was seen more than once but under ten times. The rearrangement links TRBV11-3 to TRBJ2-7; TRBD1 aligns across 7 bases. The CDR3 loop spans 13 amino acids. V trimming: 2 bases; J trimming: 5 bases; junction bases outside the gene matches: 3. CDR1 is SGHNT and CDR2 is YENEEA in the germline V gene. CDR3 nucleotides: TGTGCCAGCAGCTTATCAGGGGGACACGAGCAGTACTTC. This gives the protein CASSLSGGHEQYF.

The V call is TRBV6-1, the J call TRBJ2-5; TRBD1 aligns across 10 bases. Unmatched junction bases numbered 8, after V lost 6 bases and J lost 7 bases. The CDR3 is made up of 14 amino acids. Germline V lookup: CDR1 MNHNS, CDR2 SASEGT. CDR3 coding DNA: TGTGCCAGCAGAACGACAGGGGGCGGGGGGACCCAGTACTTC. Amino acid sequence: CASRTTGGGGTQYF.

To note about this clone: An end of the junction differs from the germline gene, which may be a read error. The CDR3 here is CSSSFTGNYGYTF. CDR3 in DNA: TGTTCCAGCAGCTTCACGGGGAACTATGGCTACACCTTC. The chain is built from TRBV7-9 and TRBJ1-2; D remains ambiguous. The CDR3 has 13 residues. Germline CDR1 and CDR2: SEHNR and FQNEAQ (reference sequence).

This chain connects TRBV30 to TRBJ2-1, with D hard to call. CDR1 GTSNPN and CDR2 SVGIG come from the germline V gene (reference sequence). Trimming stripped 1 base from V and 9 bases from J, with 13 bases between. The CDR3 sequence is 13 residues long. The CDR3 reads CAWSAGGPGEQFF. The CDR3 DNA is TGTGCCTGGAGTGCTGGCGGCCCGGGTGAGCAGTTCTTC.

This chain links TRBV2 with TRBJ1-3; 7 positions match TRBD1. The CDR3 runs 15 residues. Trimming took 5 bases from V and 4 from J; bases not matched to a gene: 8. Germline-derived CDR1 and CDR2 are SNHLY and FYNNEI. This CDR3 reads CASSITGDQGNTIYF. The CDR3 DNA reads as TGTGCCAGCAGTATTACAGGGGACCAAGGAAACACCATATATTTT.

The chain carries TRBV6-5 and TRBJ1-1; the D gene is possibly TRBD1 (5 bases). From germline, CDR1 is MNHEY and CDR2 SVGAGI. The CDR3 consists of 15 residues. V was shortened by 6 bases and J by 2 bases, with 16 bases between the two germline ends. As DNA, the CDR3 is TGTGCCAGCAGCCGAAGCGGGACCGCCAACACTGAAGCTTTCTTT. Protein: CASSRSGTANTEAFF.

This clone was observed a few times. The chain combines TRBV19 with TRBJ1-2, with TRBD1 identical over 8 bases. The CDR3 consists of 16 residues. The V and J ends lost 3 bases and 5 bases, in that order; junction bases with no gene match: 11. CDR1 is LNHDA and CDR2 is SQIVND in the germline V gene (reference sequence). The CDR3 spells CASSIAGQGFLYGYTF. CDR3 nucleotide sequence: TGTGCCAGTAGTATCGCCGGACAGGGATTTCTTTATGGCTACACCTTC.

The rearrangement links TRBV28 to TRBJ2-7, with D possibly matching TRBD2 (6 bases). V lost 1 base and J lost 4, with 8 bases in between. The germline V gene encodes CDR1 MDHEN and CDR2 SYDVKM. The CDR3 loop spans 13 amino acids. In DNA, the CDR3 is TGTGCCAGCAGTTTATCGGGGAGGTACGAGCAGTACTTC. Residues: CASSLSGRYEQYF.

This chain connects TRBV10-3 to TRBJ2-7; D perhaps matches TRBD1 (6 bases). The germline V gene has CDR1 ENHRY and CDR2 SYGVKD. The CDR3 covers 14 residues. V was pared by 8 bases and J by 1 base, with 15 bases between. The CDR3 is CAISSQGPSYEQYF. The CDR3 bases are TGTGCCATCTCCTCCCAGGGGCCTTCCTACGAGCAGTACTTC.

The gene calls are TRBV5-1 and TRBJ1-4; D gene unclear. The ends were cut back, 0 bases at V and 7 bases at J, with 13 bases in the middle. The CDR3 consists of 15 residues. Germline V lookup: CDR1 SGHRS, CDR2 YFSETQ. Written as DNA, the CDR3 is TGCGCCAGCAGCTTGGATGGGCAGGATGGTGAAAAACTGTTTTTT. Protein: CASSLDGQDGEKLFF.

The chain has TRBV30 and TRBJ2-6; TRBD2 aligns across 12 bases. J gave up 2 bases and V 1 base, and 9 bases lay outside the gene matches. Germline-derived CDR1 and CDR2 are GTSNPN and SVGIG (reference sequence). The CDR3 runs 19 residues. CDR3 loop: CAWSALTLAGGAGANVLTF. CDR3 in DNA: TGTGCCTGGAGTGCCCTAACACTAGCGGGAGGTGCTGGGGCCAACGTCCTGACTTTC.

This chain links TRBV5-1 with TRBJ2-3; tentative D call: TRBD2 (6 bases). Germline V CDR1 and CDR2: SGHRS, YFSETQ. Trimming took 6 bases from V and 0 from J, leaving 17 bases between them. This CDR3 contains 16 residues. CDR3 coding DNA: TGCGCCAGCACTGTTGGACTAACCCTTAGCACAGATACGCAGTATTTT. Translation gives CASTVGLTLSTDTQYF. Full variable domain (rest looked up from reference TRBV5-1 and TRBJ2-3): KAGVTQTPRYLIKTRGQQVTLSCSPISGHRSVSWYQQTPGQGLQFLFEYFSETQRNKGNFPGRFSGRQFSNSRSEMNVSTLELGDSALYLCASTVGLTLSTDTQYFGPGTRLTVL.

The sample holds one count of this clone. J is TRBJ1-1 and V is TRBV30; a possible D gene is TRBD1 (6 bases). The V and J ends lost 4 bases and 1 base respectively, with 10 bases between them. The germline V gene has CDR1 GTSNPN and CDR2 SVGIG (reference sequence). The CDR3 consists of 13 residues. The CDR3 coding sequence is TGTGCCTGGATGGACAGCCCGAACACTGAAGCTTTCTTT. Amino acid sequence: CAWMDSPNTEAFF. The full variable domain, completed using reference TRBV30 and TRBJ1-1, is SQTIHQWPATLVQPVGSPLSLECTVEGTSNPNLYWYRQAAGRGLQLLFYSVGIGQISSEVPQNLSASRPQDRQFILSSKKLLLSDSGFYLCAWMDSPNTEAFFGQGTRLTVV.

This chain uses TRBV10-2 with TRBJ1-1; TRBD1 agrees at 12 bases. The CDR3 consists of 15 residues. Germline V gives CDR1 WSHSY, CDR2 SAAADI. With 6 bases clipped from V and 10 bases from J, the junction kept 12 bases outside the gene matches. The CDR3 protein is CASRKIGTGGGRAFF. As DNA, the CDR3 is TGCGCCAGCAGGAAGATTGGGACAGGGGGCGGGAGAGCTTTCTTT.

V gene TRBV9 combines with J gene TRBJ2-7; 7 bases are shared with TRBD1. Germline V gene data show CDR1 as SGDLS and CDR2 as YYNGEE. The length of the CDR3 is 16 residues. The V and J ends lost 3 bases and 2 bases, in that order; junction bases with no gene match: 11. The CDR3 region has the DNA TGTGCCAGCAGCGCACAGACAGGGCAGCATCCCTACGAGCAGTACTTC. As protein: CASSAQTGQHPYEQYF.

CDR3 sequence: CASSLPLTDMNTEAFF. The CDR3 nucleotides are TGTGCCAGCAGTTTACCCTTGACAGATATGAACACTGAAGCTTTCTTT. This chain links TRBV28 with TRBJ1-1, with D possibly TRBD1 on 5 matching bases. The germline V gene has CDR1 MDHEN and CDR2 SYDVKM. This CDR3 region has 16 residues. The V and J ends lost 2 bases and 0 bases respectively, with 13 bases between them.

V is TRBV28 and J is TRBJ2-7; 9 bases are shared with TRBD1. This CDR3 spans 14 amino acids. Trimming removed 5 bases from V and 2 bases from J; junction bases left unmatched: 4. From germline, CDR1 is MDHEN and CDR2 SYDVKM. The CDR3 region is CASSTRQGAYEQYF. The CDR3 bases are TGTGCCAGCAGTACTAGACAGGGGGCCTACGAGCAGTACTTC.

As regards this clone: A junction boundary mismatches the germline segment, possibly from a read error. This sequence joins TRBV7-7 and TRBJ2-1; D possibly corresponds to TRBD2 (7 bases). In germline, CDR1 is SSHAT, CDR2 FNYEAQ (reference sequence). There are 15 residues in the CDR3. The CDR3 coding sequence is TGTGCTAGCAGCCCGAGGGGGGGTTCCCTCGGTGAGCAGTTCTTC. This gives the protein CASSPRGGSLGEQFF. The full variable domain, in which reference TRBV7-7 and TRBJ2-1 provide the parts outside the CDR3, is GAGVSQSPRYKVTKRGQDVTLRCDPISSHATLYWYQQALGQGPEFLTYFNYEAQPDKSGLPSDRFSAERPEGSISTLTIQRTEQRDSAMYRCASSPRGGSLGEQFFGPGTRLTVL.

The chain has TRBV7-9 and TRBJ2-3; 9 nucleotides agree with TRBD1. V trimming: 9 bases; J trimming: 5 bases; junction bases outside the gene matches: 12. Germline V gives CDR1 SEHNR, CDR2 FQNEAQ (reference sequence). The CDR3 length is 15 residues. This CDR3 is CASQRGQGPEDTQYF. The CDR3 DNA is TGTGCCAGTCAAAGGGGACAGGGCCCAGAAGATACGCAGTATTTT.

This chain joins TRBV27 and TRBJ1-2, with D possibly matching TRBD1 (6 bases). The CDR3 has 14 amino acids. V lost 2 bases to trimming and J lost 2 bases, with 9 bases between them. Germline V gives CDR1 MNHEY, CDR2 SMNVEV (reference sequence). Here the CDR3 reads CASSLSGQNYGYTF. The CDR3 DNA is TGTGCCAGCAGTTTAAGTGGACAGAACTATGGCTACACCTTC.

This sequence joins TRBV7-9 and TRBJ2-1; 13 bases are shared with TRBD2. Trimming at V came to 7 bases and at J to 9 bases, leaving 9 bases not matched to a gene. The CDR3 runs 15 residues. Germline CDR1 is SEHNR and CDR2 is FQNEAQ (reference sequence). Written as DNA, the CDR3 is TGTGCCAGCACCGGGGGACTAGCGGGGAGTAGTGAGCAGTTCTTC. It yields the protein CASTGGLAGSSEQFF.

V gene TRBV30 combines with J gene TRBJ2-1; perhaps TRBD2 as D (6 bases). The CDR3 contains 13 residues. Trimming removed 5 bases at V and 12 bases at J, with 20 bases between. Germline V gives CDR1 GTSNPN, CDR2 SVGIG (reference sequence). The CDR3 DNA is TGTGCCTGGGCCCCTGGAGGGCACGTGGTGCAGTTCTTC. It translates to CAWAPGGHVVQFF. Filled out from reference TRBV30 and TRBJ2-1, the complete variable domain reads SQTIHQWPATLVQPVGSPLSLECTVEGTSNPNLYWYRQAAGRGLQLLFYSVGIGQISSEVPQNLSASRPQDRQFILSSKKLLLSDSGFYLCAWAPGGHVVQFFGPGTRLTVL.

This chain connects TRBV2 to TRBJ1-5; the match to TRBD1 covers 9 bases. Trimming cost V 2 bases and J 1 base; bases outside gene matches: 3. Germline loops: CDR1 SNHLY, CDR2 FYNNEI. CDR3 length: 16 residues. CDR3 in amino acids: CASSEFDRGSNQPQHF. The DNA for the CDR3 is TGTGCCAGCAGTGAATTTGACAGGGGGAGCAATCAGCCCCAGCATTTT.